The 20 T cell receptor beta chains reported below all come from one sample, sequenced in a study of cytomegalovirus exposure and HLA in healthy donors. With 60 Vbeta and 13 Jbeta primers, the PCR was carried out. The method was immunoSEQ multiplex PCR; TCRdb's version includes in-frame clones alone and lacks a portion of them. Of approximately 210,000 clones in the sample, around 87% are singletons; the top ten hold roughly 1.3%. The sample comprised PBMCs. All receptors come from a man aged 30 to 39 in good health and CMV-seronegative.

The chain has TRBV6-6 and TRBJ2-7, with TRBD2 identical over 7 bases. This CDR3 contains 13 residues. The germline V gene has CDR1 MNHNY and CDR2 SVGAGI (reference sequence). The V and J ends lost 11 bases and 2 bases, in that order; junction bases with no gene match: 9. The CDR3 coding sequence is TGTGCCGTCACTGGCGGGAGCACCTACGAGCAGTACTTC. Protein sequence: CAVTGGSTYEQYF.

The chain links TRBV14 to TRBJ2-3; unclear D gene. This CDR3 region has 15 residues. Germline-derived CDR1 and CDR2 are SGHDN and FVKESK. Trimming cost V 0 bases and J 0 bases, with 7 bases left between them. In DNA form, the CDR3 reads TGTGCCAGCAGCCAAGACAGGTGGAGCACAGATACGCAGTATTTT. Its protein is CASSQDRWSTDTQYF.

The V gene is TRBV6-1, the J gene TRBJ1-6, with 7 bases aligning to TRBD1. V was clipped by 8 bases and J by 7 bases; unmatched bases: 8. Germline V gene lookup returns CDR1 MNHNS and CDR2 SASEGT. This CDR3 comprises 14 residues. CDR3 residues: CASGGQVHNSPLHF. CDR3 in DNA: TGTGCCAGCGGAGGACAGGTCCACAATTCACCCCTCCACTTT.

The chain uses TRBV5-1 and TRBJ1-2; tentatively, D is TRBD1 (6 bases). V was trimmed by 0 bases and J by 6 bases, leaving 9 bases between them. Germline values: CDR1 SGHRS, CDR2 YFSETQ. The CDR3 sequence is 13 residues long. The CDR3 DNA reads as TGCGCCAGCAGCTTGGGGTCAGGGGATGGCTACACCTTC. Residues: CASSLGSGDGYTF.

This clone appeared once. The chain uses TRBV6-6 and TRBJ1-3, with 8 bases aligning to TRBD1. Germline values: CDR1 MNHNY, CDR2 SVGAGI (reference sequence). J was trimmed by 0 bases and V by 2 bases; bases with no gene match: 0. There are 15 residues in the CDR3. CDR3 nucleotide sequence: TGTGCCAGCAGTTACGGACAGGGCTCTGGAAACACCATATATTTT. Amino acid sequence: CASSYGQGSGNTIYF.

This rearrangement joins TRBV6-5 to TRBJ2-5; 7 bases match TRBD1. The CDR3 is made up of 14 amino acids. Germline lookup yields CDR1 MNHEY and CDR2 SVGAGI. The V gene end was trimmed by 10 bases and the J gene end by 5 bases; junction bases not matched to a gene: 13. DNA for the CDR3: TGTGCCACTACCAGGGCAGGGGGATTGGAGACCCAGTACTTC. It codes for CATTRAGGLETQYF.

This rearrangement joins TRBV4-3 to TRBJ1-6, with D possibly matching TRBD1 (5 bases). The germline V and J ends were trimmed by 5 bases and 7 bases, with 18 bases remaining between them. There are 16 residues in the CDR3. Looked up from germline, CDR1 is LGHNA and CDR2 is YSLEER. This chain's CDR3 is CASSVLTGGRNSPLHF. CDR3 DNA sequence: TGCGCCAGCAGCGTTCTCACGGGGGGTCGGAATTCACCCCTCCACTTT.

This chain uses TRBV14 with TRBJ2-3; perhaps TRBD2 as D (5 bases). The CDR3 has 15 amino acids. Trimming removed 3 bases at V and 1 base at J, with 11 bases between. CDR1 and CDR2 (germline): SGHDN, FVKESK. This CDR3 is CASSQELEGTDTQYF. In nucleotides, the CDR3 is TGTGCCAGCAGCCAGGAACTAGAGGGCACAGATACGCAGTATTTT.

The V gene is TRBV15, the J gene TRBJ1-1; D gene uncertain. Trimming took off 1 base at V and 4 bases at J, with 10 bases between the two ends. This CDR3 contains 14 residues. Germline V CDR1 and CDR2: LNHNV, YYDKDF (reference sequence). The CDR3 DNA is TGTGCCACCAGCAGAGTACCGGAGGCCACTGAAGCTTTCTTT. The encoded protein is CATSRVPEATEAFF.

V usage is TRBV6-1 and J usage is TRBJ1-5, with D unclear. In germline, CDR1 is MNHNS, CDR2 SASEGT. The CDR3 loop spans 15 amino acids. V was clipped by 4 bases and J by 3 bases, with 13 bases between them. CDR3 sequence: CASSVVQSVNQPQHF. The CDR3 bases are TGTGCCAGCAGTGTAGTACAGTCCGTCAATCAGCCCCAGCATTTT.

Concerning this clone itself: The germline gene is not matched at one end of the junction; a read error may be the cause. The V and J genes are TRBV7-7 and TRBJ2-3, with a weak D call TRBD1 (5 bases). This CDR3 is built from 14 residues. Germline CDR1 is SSHAT and CDR2 is FNYEAQ (reference sequence). The CDR3 nucleotides are TGTGCTAGCAGTCAGGGCCCTGGCACAGATACGCAGTATTTT. Protein sequence: CASSQGPGTDTQYF.

The chain couples TRBV6-5 to TRBJ2-1; the D gene is possibly TRBD1 (6 bases). V dropped 6 bases and J dropped 0 bases, with 12 bases sitting between them. The CDR3 totals 15 residues. CDR1 and CDR2 (germline): MNHEY, SVGAGI. CDR3 nucleotide sequence: TGTGCCAGCAGCACAGGGTCTAGCTCCTACAATGAGCAGTTCTTC. Translated, it gives CASSTGSSSYNEQFF.

V and J are TRBV28 and TRBJ2-5; 7 positions match TRBD1. Trimming at V came to 6 bases and at J to 2 bases, leaving 15 bases not matched to a gene. The germline gives CDR1 MDHEN, CDR2 SYDVKM. The CDR3 loop spans 17 amino acids. The CDR3, as DNA: TGTGCCAGCAGCTTCGGATACAGGGGAAGGGGGCAAGAGACCCAGTACTTC. The encoded protein is CASSFGYRGRGQETQYF.

The chain uses TRBV4-1 and TRBJ1-4; D might be TRBD1 (5 bases). CDR3 size: 17 residues. The germline V and J ends were trimmed by 1 base and 7 bases, with 19 bases remaining between them. In germline, CDR1 is MGHRA, CDR2 YSYEKL. In DNA form, the CDR3 reads TGCGCCAGCAGCCAAGGGCGGGGGGGGACGCAAAGTGAAAAACTGTTTTTT. Protein: CASSQGRGGTQSEKLFF.

The rearrangement joins TRBV6-1 to TRBJ1-3; D not resolved. This CDR3 has 15 amino acids. V was cut by 4 bases and J by 0 bases, with 10 bases left in between. The germline gives CDR1 MNHNS, CDR2 SASEGT. The CDR3 spells CASSVQAFSGNTIYF. CDR3 DNA sequence: TGTGCCAGCAGTGTCCAGGCCTTCTCTGGAAACACCATATATTTT.

The chain employs TRBV30 and TRBJ2-5; a possible D gene is TRBD1 (5 bases). CDR3 size: 13 residues. V dropped 2 bases and J dropped 5 bases, with 12 bases sitting between them. Germline V gene sequence: CDR1 GTSNPN, CDR2 SVGIG (reference sequence). The CDR3 DNA is TGTGCCTGGAGTTCAGGGATGAGGGAGACCCAGTACTTC. It yields the protein CAWSSGMRETQYF.

The chain carries TRBV20-1 and TRBJ2-4; 11 bases map to TRBD1. This CDR3 is built from 11 residues. From germline, CDR1 is DFQATT and CDR2 SNEGSKA (reference sequence). Trimming cost V 2 bases and J 13 bases; bases outside gene matches: 1. The CDR3, as DNA: TGCAGTGCTAGACGGGACAGGGGGCAGTACTTC. It specifies CSARRDRGQYF.

The rearrangement joins TRBV11-2 to TRBJ2-1; TRBD2 matches 7 bases. Germline assignment: CDR1 SGHAT and CDR2 FQNNGV. The V and J ends lost 5 bases and 8 bases, in that order; junction bases with no gene match: 12. The CDR3 loop spans 15 amino acids. CDR3 residues: CASSPGWGGEDEQFF. In nucleotides, the CDR3 is TGTGCCAGCAGCCCAGGATGGGGGGGAGAGGATGAGCAGTTCTTC. The full variable domain, completed using reference TRBV11-2 and TRBJ2-1, is EAGVAQSPRYKIIEKRQSVAFWCNPISGHATLYWYQQILGQGPKLLIQFQNNGVVDDSQLPKDRFSAERLKGVDSTLKIQPAKLEDSAVYLCASSPGWGGEDEQFFGPGTRLTVL.

The chain links TRBV5-1 to TRBJ1-6, with 8 bases aligning to TRBD1. The CDR3 length is 17 residues. Trimming took 0 bases from V and 9 from J; bases not matched to a gene: 11. CDR1 is SGHRS, CDR2 YFSETQ, per germline. The CDR3 loop is CASSLGIDRGGRSPLHF. The CDR3 DNA sequence: TGCGCCAGCAGCTTGGGGATTGACAGGGGTGGCCGTTCACCCCTCCACTTT.

The rearrangement uses TRBV6-5 and TRBJ1-2; D perhaps matches TRBD1 (5 bases). Germline lookup yields CDR1 MNHEY and CDR2 SVGAGI. There are 15 residues in the CDR3. Trimming removed 0 bases from V and 2 bases from J, with 10 bases in between. For the CDR3, the DNA is TGTGCCAGCAGTTACTCGACAGTTTTCAACTATGGCTACACCTTC. Translated: CASSYSTVFNYGYTF.